The clone carrying this T cell receptor (beta chain) has ten or more counts. Antigen unknown. RNA transcripts gave rise to amplified TCR beta CDR3 regions. The TCR CDR3 first-round RT-PCR relied on the HTBI primer set. Each CDR3 protein gets one entry after TCRdb re-called the multiplex PCR reads with MiXCR. The sample records hundreds of thousands of distinct CDR3 sequences, around 15% being singletons. Diagnosis rested on symptoms, serum thyroxine and TRAb, thyroid ultrasound, and orbital computed tomography. The CDR3 runs 15 residues. Germline loops: CDR1 GTSNPN, CDR2 SVGIG (reference sequence). The V end lost 0 bases, the J end lost 4 bases, and 13 bases lay between the germline ends. The data belong to a study of T cells in Graves' hyperthyroidism and ophthalmopathy. General observations from the study: Blood held most thyroid clonotypes expanded above 0.001 frequency. The model's output predicted ophthalmopathy at a median of 6.5 months prior to onset.

Material: blood. The gene calls are TRBV30 and TRBJ2-1, with D unclear. The source is a woman aged 18-29 years with Graves' hyperthyroidism. This CDR3 reads CAWSVFVRPYNEQFF. The CDR3 coding sequence is TGTGCCTGGAGTGTGTTTGTCCGGCCATACAATGAGCAGTTCTTC. The full variable domain, in which reference TRBV30 and TRBJ2-1 provide the parts outside the CDR3, is SQTIHQWPATLVQPVGSPLSLECTVEGTSNPNLYWYRQAAGRGLQLLFYSVGIGQISSEVPQNLSASRPQDRQFILSSKKLLLSDSGFYLCAWSVFVRPYNEQFFGPGTRLTVL.